This TCR beta chain was found in a study of T cell responses to AZD1222 COVID-19 vaccine. As to this clone: Its antigen is still unknown.

Study observations and caveats: Repertoire sampling happened only post peak T cell response.

Sequenced by immunoSEQ multiplex PCR; TCRdb stores in-frame clones only, minus some. The profile shows over 120,000 clones, 80% to 95% of them singletons. The CDR3 sequence is 11 residues long. V lost 5 bases and J 10 bases, leaving 9 bases between the germline ends. CDR1 is MNHEY, CDR2 SVGEGT, per germline. This sample comprised peripheral blood, obtained on day 0 of AZD1222 vaccination. The rearrangement joins TRBV6-2 or TRBV6-3 to TRBJ2-1; D is unresolved. The receptor was isolated from an adult in good health. This chain's CDR3 is CASSPLAEQFF. The CDR3 region has the DNA TGTGCCAGCAGTCCACTCGCGGAGCAGTTCTTC.